The following is a T cell receptor (beta chain) sequence with its context. Germline assignment: CDR1 SNHLY and CDR2 FYNNEI. The J segment lost 1 base and the V segment lost 3 bases, leaving 3 bases of the junction unmatched. This CDR3 spans 16 amino acids. These data belong to a study of blood T cell repertoires in COVID-19. Turning to the study itself: Both acute and convalescent COVID-19 samples were obtained from the United States, Italy and Spain. The cDNA or gDNA used as material had been derived from T cells, B-cell-depleted T cells, or PBMCs.

As processed by the authors: Using reference gene primer amplification, nucleated cell counts were estimated. The repertoire was sequenced with immunoSEQ multiplex PCR; TCRdb's copy has only in-frame clones and lacks some. V and J calls and clone size come straight from that table; D and trimming were deduced from the DNA. The sample shows some 73,000 clones, approximately 84% of them seen only once. The chain is built from TRBV2 and TRBJ2-2, with 9 bases matching TRBD1. The receptor comes from a human donor in a cohort sampled during active COVID-19. What was sequenced was peripheral blood. The CDR3 loop reads CASSDLDRGNTGELFF. The CDR3 DNA sequence: TGTGCCAGCAGTGATCTGGACAGGGGGAACACCGGGGAGCTGTTTTTT.